This TCR beta chain was obtained from a study of T-cell reconstitution after alpha-beta-depleted transplantation in children. The study, taken as a whole, reports: The high TCRbeta diversity at day 60 in some patients came from surviving recipient T cells and thymic progenitors. When one year had passed after transplant, most T-cell counts and diversity came from newly produced T cells.

Germline CDR1 SEHNR, CDR2 FQNEAQ (reference sequence). V gave up 5 bases and J gave up 3 bases, with 21 bases separating them. CDR3 length: 17 amino acids. Researchers prepared the TCRbeta library using unique molecular identifiers, the study reports. Using its own MiXCR run on the PCR reads, TCRdb lists one record per CDR3 protein. Here the sample spans 800,000 to 1,000,000 distinct CDR3 sequences, about 29% being singletons. As for this clonotype: Its cognate antigen is unknown.

The sequenced sample was PBMCs, mostly from graft donor cells, obtained 360 days after TCRalphabeta/CD19-depleted stem cell transplant. V usage is TRBV7-9 and J usage is TRBJ2-3, with D perhaps matching TRBD1 or TRBD2 (5 bases each). The clonotype originates from a boy under three years old who had a stem cell transplant for SCID, so the T cells may come from the graft donor. In DNA, the CDR3 is TGTGCCAGCAGCGCCCGGGGCGGCCCCATCCGAACAGATACGCAGTATTTT. This gives the protein CASSARGGPIRTDTQYF.